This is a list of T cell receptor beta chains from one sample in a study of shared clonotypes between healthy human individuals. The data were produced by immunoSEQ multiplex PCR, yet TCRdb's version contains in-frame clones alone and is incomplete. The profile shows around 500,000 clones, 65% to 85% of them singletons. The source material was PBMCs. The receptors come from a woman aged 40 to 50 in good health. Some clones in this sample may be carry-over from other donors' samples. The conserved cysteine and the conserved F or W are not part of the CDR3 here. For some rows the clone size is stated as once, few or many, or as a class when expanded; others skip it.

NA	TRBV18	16	ASSPPPWGLFMNTEAF
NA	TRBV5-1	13	ASSLLAGSTDTQY
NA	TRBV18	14	ASSPPGSGRIYEQY
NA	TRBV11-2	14	ASSSRLAGFTDTQY
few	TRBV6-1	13	ASASGAGGPYEQF
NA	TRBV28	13	ASSSPGHPRSGYT
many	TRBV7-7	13	ASSLAPGGDKTQY
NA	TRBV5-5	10	ASSLDSETQY
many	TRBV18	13	ASSPLTGKVGEQY
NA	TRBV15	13	ATSRGEAGVREQY
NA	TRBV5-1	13	ASSLARDRGSEQY
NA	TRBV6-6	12	ASSPGTVNEKLF
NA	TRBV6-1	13	ASSPPSGLNQPQH
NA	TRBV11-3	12	ASSPGDNYNEQF
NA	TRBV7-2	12	ASRSGRHTGELF
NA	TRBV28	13	ASLSRGGDAYEQY
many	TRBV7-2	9	ASSPGAGYT
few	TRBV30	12	AWSVQLAGDEQY
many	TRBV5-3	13	ARSLPNTSYNEQF
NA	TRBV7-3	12	ASSLWGSAGELF
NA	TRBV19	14	ASSLAGTAPQQPQH
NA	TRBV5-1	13	ASSLSDPTNTEAF
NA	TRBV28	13	ASTPGTGEDQPQH
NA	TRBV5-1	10	ASSFQGETQY
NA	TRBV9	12	ASSVDSGSYEQY
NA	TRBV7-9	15	ASSLAPGTDFAYEQY
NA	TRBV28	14	ASSPAVGQAYYGYT
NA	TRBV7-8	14	ASSLAGRLRYNEQF
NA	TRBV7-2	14	ASSKKGVSGANVLT
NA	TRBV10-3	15	AIRTGLAGVSTGELF
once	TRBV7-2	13	ASSLALAGPNEQF
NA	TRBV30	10	AWTGGNYGYT
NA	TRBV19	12	ASSLSGRTDTQY
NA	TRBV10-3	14	AISEPQGANGYGYT